Detailed here is one TCR beta chain. Its antigen is still unknown. Data came from immunoSEQ multiplex PCR; TCRdb stores just in-frame clones and leaves some out. The top ten clones hold approximately 1.5% of a sample with 100,000 to 150,000 clones, around 92% of them seen once. These data come from a study of T cell responses to AZD1222 COVID-19 vaccine. Overall study results and limits: Along spike, vaccine-associated CD4 TCRs were found throughout, with dominance at 160-218 and 743-854. The number of AZD1222 recipients seropositive at baseline was only five or six. The study reported that nearly half of spike-specific TCRs target unmutated variant regions. White British ancestry dominated among donors, who included more females, and clonal diversity was possibly underestimated.

The material was peripheral blood, obtained on day 0 of AZD1222 vaccination. The receptor's source is an adult in good health.

The CDR3 sequence is CASSEALRDRVKGYTF. CDR3 coding DNA: TGTGCCAGCAGTGAAGCGCTTCGGGACAGGGTTAAGGGCTACACCTTC. The V and J genes are TRBV2 and TRBJ1-2; 9 bases line up with TRBD1. The CDR3 has 16 residues. Germline CDR1 SNHLY, CDR2 FYNNEI. Losses at the gene ends were 0 bases for V and 8 bases for J; bases not matched to a gene: 10.